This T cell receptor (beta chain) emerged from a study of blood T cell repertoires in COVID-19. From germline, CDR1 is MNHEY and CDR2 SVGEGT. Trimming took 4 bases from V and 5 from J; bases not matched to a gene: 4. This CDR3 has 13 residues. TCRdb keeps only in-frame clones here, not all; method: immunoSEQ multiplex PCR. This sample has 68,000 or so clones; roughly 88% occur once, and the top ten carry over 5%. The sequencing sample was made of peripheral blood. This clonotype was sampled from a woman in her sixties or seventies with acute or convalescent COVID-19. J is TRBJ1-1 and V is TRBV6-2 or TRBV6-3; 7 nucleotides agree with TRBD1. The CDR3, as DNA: TGTGCCAGCAGTTTAGGGGGCGGAACTGAAGCTTTCTTT. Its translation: CASSLGGGTEAFF.